This T cell receptor beta chain was sequenced in a study of blood T cell repertoires in COVID-19. Looking at the study overall: The United States, Italy and Spain were the sources of the acute and convalescent COVID-19 samples. PBMCs, B-cell-depleted T cells, or T cells were the source of the cDNA or gDNA that made up the material.

Repertoires were generated with immunoSEQ multiplex PCR, while TCRdb's copy carries only in-frame clones and drops some. The table has hundreds of thousands of clones, approximately 79% seen once. Trimming cost V 0 bases and J 6 bases, with 14 bases left between them. In germline, CDR1 is MGHRA, CDR2 YSYEKL. This CDR3 comprises 15 residues. This clone was seen repeatedly, ten times or more. Material for sequencing was peripheral blood. The receptor was isolated from a woman aged 40 to 50 with active or convalescent COVID-19. The V and J genes are TRBV4-1 and TRBJ1-1; maybe TRBD1 (6 bases). CDR3 bases: TGCGCCAGCAGCCAAGATCGTGCCGGACAGTCTGAAGCTTTCTTT. Translation gives CASSQDRAGQSEAFF.